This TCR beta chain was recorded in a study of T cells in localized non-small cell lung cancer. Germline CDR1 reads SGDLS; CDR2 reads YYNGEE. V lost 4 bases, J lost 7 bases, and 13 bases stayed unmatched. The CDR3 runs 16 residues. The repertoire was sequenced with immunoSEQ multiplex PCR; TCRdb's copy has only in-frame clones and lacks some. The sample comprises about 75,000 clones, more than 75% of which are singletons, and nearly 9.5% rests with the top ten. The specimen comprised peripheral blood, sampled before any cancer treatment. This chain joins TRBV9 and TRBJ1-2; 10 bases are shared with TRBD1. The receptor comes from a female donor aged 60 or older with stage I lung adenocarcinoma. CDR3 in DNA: TGTGCCAGCAGCCTACATCCACCGGGACAGGGGAGTGGCTACACCTTC. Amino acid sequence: CASSLHPPGQGSGYTF.